This T cell receptor beta chain stems from a study of Ad26.COV2.S vaccination and SARS-CoV-2 variants. Study-wide findings and caveats: In TCR breadth and depth analyses, total T cell responses may have been underestimated. Similar non-spike TCR breadth was seen in vaccine and placebo recipients. After vaccination, substantial breadth of spike-specific CD8+ and CD4+ responses was reported.

Remarks on this clone: The antigen is unknown.

The method was immunoSEQ multiplex PCR; TCRdb's version includes in-frame clones alone and lacks a portion of them. Among over 110,000 clones listed, roughly 90% were seen once. The CDR3 runs 14 residues. The germline V gene has CDR1 MDHEN and CDR2 SYDVKM. After removal of 6 bases from V and 2 bases from J, the junction contained 6 bases not matched to a gene. The sequence derives from a human donor who had recovered from COVID-19. The chain joins TRBV28 to TRBJ1-2, with 7 bases lining up with TRBD1. Sequenced here: peripheral blood, sampled after recovery from COVID-19. CDR3 nucleotides: TGTGCCAGCAGGGCGACAGGGAGGAACTATGGCTACACCTTC. Its protein product is CASRATGRNYGYTF.